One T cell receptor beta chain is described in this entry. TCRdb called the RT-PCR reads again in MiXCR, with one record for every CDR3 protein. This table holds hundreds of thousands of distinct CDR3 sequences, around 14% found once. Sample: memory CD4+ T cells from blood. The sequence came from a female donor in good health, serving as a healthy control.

As DNA, the CDR3 is TGCAGTGCTCTTAGACAGGGTACAAATGAGCAGTTCTTC. Amino acid sequence: CSALRQGTNEQFF. The chain couples TRBV20-1 to TRBJ2-1, with TRBD1 matching over 7 bases. Germline V gene data show CDR1 as DFQATT and CDR2 as SNEGSKA (reference sequence). This CDR3 contains 13 residues. V dropped 5 bases and J dropped 7; count of bases not matched to a gene: 8.